The present TCR beta chain was sequenced within a study of T cell repertoires in cytomegalovirus infection. Trimming cost V 4 bases and J 7 bases, with 11 bases left between them. Germline V lookup: CDR1 MNHEY, CDR2 SVGEGT. CDR3 length: 12 amino acids. Ten or more counts support this clonotype. TCRdb itself ran the reads through MiXCR, one entry per CDR3 protein. The data contain under 250,000 distinct CDR3 sequences, about 5.9% of them seen just once; the ten biggest clones take up less than 7.5%. This clonotype was obtained from a human donor in good health (CMV status not recorded). Some clones in this sample may be carry-over from other donors' samples. The chain uses TRBV6-2 or TRBV6-3 and TRBJ2-7; no clear D. Material for sequencing was PBMCs. CDR3 protein: CASSFSWREQYF. CDR3 sequence (DNA): TGTGCCAGCAGTTTCTCGTGGCGGGAGCAGTACTTC.